Presented here are 21 T cell receptor beta chains from one specimen sequenced in a study of T cell changes during pregnancy in multiple sclerosis. Method: immunoSEQ multiplex PCR; TCRdb's copy keeps in-frame clones and lacks some. The sample lists approximately 90,000 clones, approximately 89% occurring once. The material sequenced was peripheral blood, taken before pregnancy. The receptors originated from a female donor with multiple sclerosis, enrolled in a pregnancy study.

The chain joins TRBV29-1 to TRBJ2-7; a weak D match, TRBD1 (5 bases). Germline V CDR1 and CDR2: SQVTM, ANQGSEA. Trimming removed 7 bases at V and 0 bases at J, with 13 bases between. The CDR3 runs to 13 residues. For the CDR3, the DNA is TGCAGCGCAAAAGGACATTCCTCCTACGAGCAGTACTTC. Encoded protein: CSAKGHSSYEQYF.

The chain uses TRBV2 and TRBJ2-2, with D possibly matching TRBD1 (5 bases). The V end lost 4 bases, the J end lost 6 bases, and 18 bases lay between the germline ends. Germline V lookup: CDR1 SNHLY, CDR2 FYNNEI. The CDR3 has 16 amino acids. CDR3 DNA sequence: TGTGCCAGCAGTGGGACACCGAGAGTATTGGCCGGGGAGCTGTTTTTT. Protein: CASSGTPRVLAGELFF. The full variable domain, rest sourced from reference TRBV2 and TRBJ2-2, is EPEVTQTPSHQVTQMGQEVILRCVPISNHLYFYWYRQILGQKVEFLVSFYNNEISEKSEIFDDQFSVERPDGSNFTLKIRSTKLEDSAMYFCASSGTPRVLAGELFFGEGSRLTVL.

V gene TRBV27 combines with J gene TRBJ2-2, with D perhaps matching TRBD2 (6 bases). The CDR3 runs to 12 residues. V dropped 3 bases and J dropped 9 bases, with 8 bases sitting between them. Germline V lookup: CDR1 MNHEY, CDR2 SMNVEV (reference sequence). The CDR3 DNA is TGTGCCAGCAGTTTGGGCGGGAGGGAGCTGTTTTTT. Translated, it gives CASSLGGRELFF.

The rearrangement links TRBV2 to TRBJ1-1, with 10 bases identical to TRBD1. V lost 10 bases, J lost 5 bases, and 4 bases stayed unmatched. Germline-derived CDR1 and CDR2 are SNHLY and FYNNEI. The CDR3 consists of 12 residues. CDR3 nucleotide sequence: TGTGCCACAGGACAGGGGGTTACTGAAGCTTTCTTT. Its protein is CATGQGVTEAFF.

The V gene is TRBV7-9, the J gene TRBJ2-7; the D is unclear. The ends were cut back, 2 bases at V and 1 base at J, with 3 bases in the middle. Per the germline V gene, CDR1 is SEHNR and CDR2 is FQNEAQ (reference sequence). The CDR3 has 12 amino acids. In nucleotides, the CDR3 is TGTGCCAGCAGCTTACGGTCCTACGAGCAGTACTTC. Its protein is CASSLRSYEQYF.

The chain has TRBV2 and TRBJ1-5; maybe TRBD1 (6 bases). Trimming took off 7 bases at V and 4 bases at J, with 14 bases between the two ends. CDR1 is SNHLY and CDR2 is FYNNEI in the germline V gene. This CDR3 region has 14 residues. CDR3 loop: CASNNGGANQPQHF. In nucleotides, the CDR3 is TGTGCCAGCAACAACGGGGGGGCGAATCAGCCCCAGCATTTT. The variable domain in full, completed from reference TRBV2 and TRBJ1-5, reads EPEVTQTPSHQVTQMGQEVILRCVPISNHLYFYWYRQILGQKVEFLVSFYNNEISEKSEIFDDQFSVERPDGSNFTLKIRSTKLEDSAMYFCASNNGGANQPQHFGDGTRLSIL.

V usage is TRBV27 and J usage is TRBJ2-1, with TRBD2 matching 15 bases. Trimming at V came to 2 bases and at J to 8 bases, leaving 4 bases not matched to a gene. The CDR3 totals 16 residues. Germline V CDR1 and CDR2: MNHEY, SMNVEV (reference sequence). The CDR3 loop is CASSLGTSGGWDEQFF. DNA of the CDR3: TGTGCCAGCAGTTTAGGGACTAGCGGGGGGTGGGATGAGCAGTTCTTC.

The chain recombines TRBV7-9 with TRBJ1-4; D is uncertain. V gave up 5 bases and J gave up 8 bases, with 12 bases separating them. The CDR3 sequence is 13 residues long. Per germline, CDR1 SEHNR and CDR2 FQNEAQ (reference sequence). The CDR3 nucleotides are TGTGCCAGCAGCGATTTGACTGGCGAAAAACTGTTTTTT. It codes for CASSDLTGEKLFF.

The genes are TRBV18 and TRBJ2-7; D unclear. The germline V and J ends were trimmed by 3 bases and 4 bases, with 10 bases remaining between them. Germline CDR1 KGHSH, CDR2 LQKENI. The CDR3 loop spans 13 amino acids. The CDR3 is CASSPEMGYEQYF. CDR3 sequence (DNA): TGTGCCAGCTCACCGGAGATGGGTTACGAGCAGTACTTC.

The chain joins TRBV10-2 to TRBJ2-1, with TRBD2 as a possible D gene (5 bases). The CDR3 has 14 residues. Deletions cut 11 bases from V and 10 bases from J, with 24 bases between. Looked up from germline, CDR1 is WSHSY and CDR2 is SAAADI. The CDR3 here is CAVASREIPTEQFF. CDR3 coding DNA: TGCGCCGTCGCGTCGAGGGAGATTCCCACCGAGCAGTTCTTC.

The rearrangement uses TRBV7-7 and TRBJ2-2; D might be TRBD1 (6 bases). The CDR3 extends over 14 amino acids. V lost 4 bases, J lost 7 bases, and 13 bases lay in between. Germline CDR1 reads SSHAT; CDR2 reads FNYEAQ (reference sequence). DNA for the CDR3: TGTGCCAGCAGCTCTAACAGGGTCGGCGGGGAGCTGTTTTTT. It yields the protein CASSSNRVGGELFF.

CDR3 residues: CAYKTWGRGTGELFF. CDR3 DNA: TGTGCCTACAAAACTTGGGGGCGCGGCACCGGGGAGCTGTTTTTT. The chain links TRBV30 to TRBJ2-2; D may be TRBD1 (6 bases). CDR3 length equals 15 residues. Trimming removed 7 bases at V and 4 bases at J, with 19 bases between. CDR1 is GTSNPN and CDR2 is SVGIG in the germline V gene (reference sequence). The complete variable domain, with remaining parts taken from reference TRBV30 and TRBJ2-2, reads SQTIHQWPATLVQPVGSPLSLECTVEGTSNPNLYWYRQAAGRGLQLLFYSVGIGQISSEVPQNLSASRPQDRQFILSSKKLLLSDSGFYLCAYKTWGRGTGELFFGEGSRLTVL.

The table lists this clone with many counts. The CDR3, as DNA: TGTGCCAGCAGACTTACTAGCGACACCGGGGAGCTGTTTTTT. It translates to CASRLTSDTGELFF. The chain employs TRBV6-6 and TRBJ2-2; 7 bases match TRBD2. From germline, CDR1 is MNHNY and CDR2 SVGAGI (reference sequence). Losses at the gene ends were 6 bases for V and 3 bases for J; bases not matched to a gene: 4. The length of the CDR3 is 14 residues.

DNA of the CDR3: TGTGCCAGCAGCTTGCCTACCGGGGGTAATGAAAAACTGTTTTTT. This encodes CASSLPTGGNEKLFF. J is TRBJ1-4 and V is TRBV9; D possibly corresponds to TRBD1 (5 bases). From germline, CDR1 is SGDLS and CDR2 YYNGEE. CDR3 length: 15 amino acids. Trimming took 4 bases from V and 4 from J, leaving 14 bases between them.

The sample holds one count of this clone. The chain employs TRBV5-5 and TRBJ2-7; the D is unclear. Trimming removed 4 bases at V and 3 bases at J, with 8 bases between. This CDR3 has 12 residues. Germline-derived CDR1 and CDR2 are SGHKS and YYEKEE (reference sequence). The CDR3 here is CASSPSNYEQYF. Written as DNA, the CDR3 is TGTGCCAGCAGCCCTTCTAACTACGAGCAGTACTTC. Combining the CDR3 with reference TRBV5-5 and TRBJ2-7 gives the whole variable domain DAGVTQSPTHLIKTRGQQVTLRCSPISGHKSVSWYQQVLGQGPQFIFQYYEKEERGRGNFPDRFSARQFPNYSSELNVNALLLGDSALYLCASSPSNYEQYFGPGTRLTVT.

The chain employs TRBV5-1 and TRBJ2-7; possible D gene TRBD1, 6 bases. Germline values: CDR1 SGHRS, CDR2 YFSETQ. V lost 0 bases and J lost 0, with 10 bases in between. The CDR3 spans 15 residues. DNA for the CDR3: TGCGCCAGCAGCTTGGGGGGGACATTCTCCTACGAGCAGTACTTC. This sequence encodes CASSLGGTFSYEQYF.

V gene TRBV4-3 combines with J gene TRBJ1-3; D is uncertain. Per germline, CDR1 LGHNA and CDR2 YSLEER. The CDR3 length is 14 residues. Trimming cost V 4 bases and J 4 bases, with 11 bases left between them. The CDR3 nucleotides are TGCGCCAGCAGCCGGGGAGGGAGGGGAAACACCATATATTTT. This encodes CASSRGGRGNTIYF.

The genes are TRBV7-9 and TRBJ1-4; 9 positions agree with TRBD1. This CDR3 comprises 16 residues. Trimming took 5 bases from V and 5 from J; bases not matched to a gene: 9. Germline CDR1 SEHNR, CDR2 FQNEAQ (reference sequence). CDR3 sequence reads: CASSTWTGAQNEKLFF. CDR3 in DNA: TGTGCCAGCAGCACCTGGACAGGGGCCCAAAATGAAAAACTGTTTTTT.

The gene calls are TRBV6-1 and TRBJ2-5; D perhaps matches TRBD2 (5 bases). Trimming cost V 5 bases and J 4 bases, with 17 bases left between them. This CDR3 spans 15 amino acids. CDR1 is MNHNS and CDR2 is SASEGT in the germline V gene. This CDR3 is CASSTLVGPPETQYF. CDR3 in DNA: TGTGCCAGCAGTACACTAGTCGGGCCTCCAGAGACCCAGTACTTC.

This clone has only one observation. V gene TRBV5-1 combines with J gene TRBJ2-1; 7 nucleotides agree with TRBD2. V was pared by 0 bases and J by 6 bases, with 12 bases of the junction left unmatched. Germline V gene sequence: CDR1 SGHRS, CDR2 YFSETQ. This CDR3 is built from 17 residues. In DNA, the CDR3 is TGCGCCAGCAGCTTGGTCATAGGGAGGGCAGGAGGCAATGAGCAGTTCTTC. Protein: CASSLVIGRAGGNEQFF. The full variable domain, in which reference TRBV5-1 and TRBJ2-1 provide the parts outside the CDR3, is KAGVTQTPRYLIKTRGQQVTLSCSPISGHRSVSWYQQTPGQGLQFLFEYFSETQRNKGNFPGRFSGRQFSNSRSEMNVSTLELGDSALYLCASSLVIGRAGGNEQFFGPGTRLTVL.

The chain joins TRBV10-1 to TRBJ2-5; D is unresolved. Germline loops: CDR1 WNHNN, CDR2 SYGVQD (reference sequence). This CDR3 has 13 residues. V was pared by 4 bases and J by 7 bases, with 13 bases between. CDR3 coding DNA: TGCGCCAGCAGTGCCGACTCCCCTGGGACCCAGTACTTC. Translating gives CASSADSPGTQYF.